This T cell receptor (beta chain) emerged from a study of OX40 agonist ivuxolimab in advanced cancers. In the study overall: Males comprised 75% to 90% of the group, whose mean age was about 62 years (range roughly 20 to 85). Participants could have had prior anti-PD-1, anti-PD-L1 or anti-CTLA-4 therapy, and roughly 40% had some.

This CDR3 contains 15 residues. Germline CDR1 is SGDLS and CDR2 is YYNGEE. With 2 bases removed from V and 2 bases from J, the gap between germline ends came to 10 bases. Clones were read by immunoSEQ multiplex PCR, and TCRdb kept only the in-frame ones, dropping some. The sample consists of 35,000 or so clones, roughly 72% of them appearing once. The specimen comprised CD4+ or CD8+ T cells sorted from blood, sampled in a trial of the OX40 agonist ivuxolimab. This chain joins TRBV9 and TRBJ2-2; tentatively, D is TRBD1 or TRBD2 (6 bases each). The sequence was obtained from an adult with an advanced solid tumor such as melanoma, head and neck, liver or kidney cancer. CDR3 protein: CASSVGGQNTGELFF. In nucleotides, the CDR3 is TGTGCCAGCAGCGTGGGGGGACAAAACACCGGGGAGCTGTTTTTT.